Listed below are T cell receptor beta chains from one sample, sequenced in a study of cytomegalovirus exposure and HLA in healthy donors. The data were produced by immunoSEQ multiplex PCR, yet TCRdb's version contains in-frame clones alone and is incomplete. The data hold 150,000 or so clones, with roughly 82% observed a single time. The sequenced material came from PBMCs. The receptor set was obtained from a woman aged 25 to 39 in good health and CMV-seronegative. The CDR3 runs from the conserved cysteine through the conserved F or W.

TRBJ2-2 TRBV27 CASSPHGGADTGELFF
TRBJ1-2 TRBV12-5 CASGVDLVINYGYTF
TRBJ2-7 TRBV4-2 CASSQVGGGGRYEQYF
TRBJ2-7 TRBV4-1 CASSQGRGISYEQYF
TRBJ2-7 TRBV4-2 CASSQDLASGRVSGSYEQYF
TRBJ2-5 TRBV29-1 CSVYSGGGETQYF
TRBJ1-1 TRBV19 CASSIQGAPNTEAFF
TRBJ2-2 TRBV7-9 CSSSLASGELFF
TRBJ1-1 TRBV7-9 CASSLARGVAFF
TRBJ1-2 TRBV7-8 CASSPDSGLGYGYTF
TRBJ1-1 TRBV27 CASRVYRGGDHSEAFF
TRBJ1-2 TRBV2 CASSEGSYGYPF
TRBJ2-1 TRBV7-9 CASSLSNGGPPFF
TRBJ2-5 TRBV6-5 CASRERGGTQYF
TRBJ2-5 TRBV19 CASSIAPTAKETQYF
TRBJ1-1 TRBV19 CASSKGQGGAFF
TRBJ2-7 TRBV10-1 CASSGRTGVDEQYF
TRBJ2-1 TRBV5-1 CASSTTPGNEQFF
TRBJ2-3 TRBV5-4 CASSSLSTDTQYF
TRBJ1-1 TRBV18 CASSPNRGLDTEAFF
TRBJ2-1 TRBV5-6 CASSGLAGEISDPYNEQFF
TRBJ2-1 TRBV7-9 CASSFSSAGPHLDEQFF
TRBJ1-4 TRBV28 CASSLWGGNEKLFF
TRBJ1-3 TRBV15 CATSRDLRTGGNTIYF
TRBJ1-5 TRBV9 CASSVGSTEGQPQHF
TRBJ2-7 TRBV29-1 CSVVSSGLPSYEQYF
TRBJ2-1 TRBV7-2 CASSIFSGDEQFF
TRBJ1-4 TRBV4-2 CASSHSGSDTNEKLFF
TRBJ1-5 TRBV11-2 CASSVGTGGSQPQHF
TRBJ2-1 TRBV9 CASSLSGTSYNEQFF
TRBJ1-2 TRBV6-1 CAITGELDYGYTF
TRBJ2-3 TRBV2 CASTSGTTDTQYF
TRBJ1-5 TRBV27 CASSLIGGRGNQPQHF
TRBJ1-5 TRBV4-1 CASSQDGGVGQPQHF
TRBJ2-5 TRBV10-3 CAISGTGPREETQYF
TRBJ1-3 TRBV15 CAASTAQGVNTIYF
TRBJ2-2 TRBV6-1 CASTRVYTGELFF
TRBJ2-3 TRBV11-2 CASSRSGTDTQYF
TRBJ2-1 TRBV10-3 CAISERWDRGRGIKFF
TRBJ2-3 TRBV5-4 CASSSVTDTQYF
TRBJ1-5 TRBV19 CASSVTGSGQPQHF
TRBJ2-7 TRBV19 CASRGGGYEQYF
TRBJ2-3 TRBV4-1 CASSQGQGSTDTQYF
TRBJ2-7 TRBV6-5 CASSYSTGFHEQYF
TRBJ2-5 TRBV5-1 CASSLSSPQETQYF
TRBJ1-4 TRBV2 CASSEDPGGNEKLFF
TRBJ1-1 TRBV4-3 CASSQARDRGSVEAFF
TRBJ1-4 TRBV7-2 CASSSAGAFNEKLFF
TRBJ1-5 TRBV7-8 CASSSQGINQPQHF
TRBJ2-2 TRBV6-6 CASRNGQGQNTGELFF
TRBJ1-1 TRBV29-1 CSVFRTQNTEAFF
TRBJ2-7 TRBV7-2 CASSFARGSNEQYF
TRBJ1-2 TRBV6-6 CASSYPTTDTYGYTF
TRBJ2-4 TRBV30 CAWSAGQGNIQYF
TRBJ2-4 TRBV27 CASSLTGGIDIQYF